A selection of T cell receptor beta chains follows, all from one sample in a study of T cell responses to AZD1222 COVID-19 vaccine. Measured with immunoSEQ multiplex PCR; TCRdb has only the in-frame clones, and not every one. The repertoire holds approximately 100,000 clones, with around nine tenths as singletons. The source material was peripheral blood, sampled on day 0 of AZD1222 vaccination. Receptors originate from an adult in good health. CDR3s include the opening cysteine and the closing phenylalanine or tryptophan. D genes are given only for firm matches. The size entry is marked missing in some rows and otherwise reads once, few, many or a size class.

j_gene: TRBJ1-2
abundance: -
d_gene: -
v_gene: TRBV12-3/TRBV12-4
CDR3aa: CASSQGFNYGYTF
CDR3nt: TGTGCCAGCAGCCAGGGTTTCAACTATGGCTACACCTTC

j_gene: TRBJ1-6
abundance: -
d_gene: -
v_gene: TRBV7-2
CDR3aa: CASSLDRNSPLHF
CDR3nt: TGTGCCAGCAGCCTGGACAGAAATTCACCCCTCCACTTT

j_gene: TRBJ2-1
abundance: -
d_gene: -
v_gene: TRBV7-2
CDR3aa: CASSRYNEQFF
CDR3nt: TGTGCCAGCAGCAGATACAATGAGCAGTTCTTC

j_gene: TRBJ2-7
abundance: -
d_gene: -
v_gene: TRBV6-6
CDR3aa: CASSAGVVRSEQYF
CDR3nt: TGTGCCAGCAGTGCCGGGGTAGTTCGGTCCGAGCAGTACTTC

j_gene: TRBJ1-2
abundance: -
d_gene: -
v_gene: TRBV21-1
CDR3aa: CASRIKYGYTF
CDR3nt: TGTGCCAGCCGAATTAAGTATGGCTACACCTTC

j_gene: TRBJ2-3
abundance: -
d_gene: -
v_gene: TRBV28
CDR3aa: CASREGSDTQYF
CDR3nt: TGTGCCAGCAGGGAGGGTTCAGATACGCAGTATTTT

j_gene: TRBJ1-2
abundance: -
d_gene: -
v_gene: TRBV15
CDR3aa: CATSRDPQGLGYTF
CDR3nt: TGTGCCACCAGCAGAGATCCGCAGGGTTTAGGCTACACCTTC

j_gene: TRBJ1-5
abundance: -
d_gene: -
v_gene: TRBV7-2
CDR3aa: CASSLVYLEPQHF
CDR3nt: TGTGCCAGCAGCTTAGTCTATCTGGAGCCCCAGCATTTT

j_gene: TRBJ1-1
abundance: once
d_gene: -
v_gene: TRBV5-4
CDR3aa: CASSYTLNTEAFF
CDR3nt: TGTGCCAGCAGCTACACCTTGAACACTGAAGCTTTCTTT

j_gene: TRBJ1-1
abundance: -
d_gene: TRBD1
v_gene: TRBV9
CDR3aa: CASSVTQGTEAFF
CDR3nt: TGTGCCAGCAGCGTGACACAGGGGACTGAAGCTTTCTTT

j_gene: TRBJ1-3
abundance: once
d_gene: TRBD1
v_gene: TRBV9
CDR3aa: CASSTGENGNTIYF
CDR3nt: TGTGCCAGCAGCACAGGGGAAAACGGAAACACCATATATTTT

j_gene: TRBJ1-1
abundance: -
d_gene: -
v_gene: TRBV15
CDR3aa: CATSRDMGSEAFF
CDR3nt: TGTGCCACCAGCAGAGATATGGGTTCTGAAGCTTTCTTT

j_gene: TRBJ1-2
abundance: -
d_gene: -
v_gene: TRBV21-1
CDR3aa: CASSKDEKGDRVYGYTF
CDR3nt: TGTGCCAGCAGCAAAGACGAAAAAGGGGACAGGGTCTATGGCTACACCTTC

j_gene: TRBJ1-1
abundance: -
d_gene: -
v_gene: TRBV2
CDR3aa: CASTSRQETEAFF
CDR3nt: TGTGCCAGCACTAGCCGTCAGGAGACTGAAGCTTTCTTT

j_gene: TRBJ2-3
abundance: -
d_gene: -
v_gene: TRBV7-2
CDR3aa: CASSLGRGRTGKTDTQYF
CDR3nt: TGTGCCAGCAGCTTAGGCCGCGGGAGGACAGGGAAAACAGATACGCAGTATTTT

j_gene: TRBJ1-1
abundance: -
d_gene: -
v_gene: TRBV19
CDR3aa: CASSVTGSAEAFF
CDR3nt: TGTGCCAGTAGTGTTACAGGTTCTGCTGAAGCTTTCTTT

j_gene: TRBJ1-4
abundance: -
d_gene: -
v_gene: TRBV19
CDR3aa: CASSIRTVGRNEKLFF
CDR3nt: TGTGCCAGTAGTATACGAACAGTAGGGCGGAATGAAAAACTGTTTTTT

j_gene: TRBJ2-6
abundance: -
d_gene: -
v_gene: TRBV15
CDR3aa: CATRPRGTGANVLTF
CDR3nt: TGTGCCACCCGGCCCCGGGGGACTGGGGCCAACGTCCTGACTTTC

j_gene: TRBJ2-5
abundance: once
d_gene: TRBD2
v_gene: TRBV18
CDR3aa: CASSPRTSGREETQYF
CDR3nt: TGTGCCAGCTCACCAAGGACTAGCGGGCGCGAAGAGACCCAGTACTTC

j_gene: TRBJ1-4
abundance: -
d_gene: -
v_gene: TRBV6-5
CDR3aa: CASTRTASTNEKLFF
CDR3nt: TGTGCCAGCACCCGGACAGCCTCAACTAATGAAAAACTGTTTTTT

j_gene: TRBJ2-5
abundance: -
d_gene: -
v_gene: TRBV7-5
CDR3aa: CVRSQGVARVGETQYF
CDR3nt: TGTGTCAGAAGCCAAGGGGTGGCCAGGGTCGGAGAGACCCAGTACTTC

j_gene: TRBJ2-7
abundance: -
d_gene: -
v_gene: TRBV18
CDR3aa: CASSETSSYEQYF
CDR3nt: TGTGCCAGCTCAGAAACTAGCTCCTACGAGCAGTACTTC

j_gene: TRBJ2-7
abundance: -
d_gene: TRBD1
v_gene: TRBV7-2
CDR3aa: CASSVDRGPYEQYF
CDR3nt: TGTGCCAGCAGCGTGGACAGGGGACCCTACGAGCAGTACTTC

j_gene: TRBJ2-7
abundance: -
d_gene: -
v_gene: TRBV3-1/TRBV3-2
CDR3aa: CASSQGPGGSGYEQYF
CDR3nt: TGTGCCAGCAGCCAAGGGCCAGGGGGTAGCGGCTACGAGCAGTACTTC

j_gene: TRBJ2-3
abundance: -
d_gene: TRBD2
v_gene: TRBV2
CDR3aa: CASSIAGTSPDTQYF
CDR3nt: TGTGCCAGCAGCATTGCCGGGACTAGCCCCGATACGCAGTATTTT

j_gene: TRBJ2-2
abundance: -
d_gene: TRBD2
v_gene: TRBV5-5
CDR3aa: CASSLLAGGLTNTGELFF
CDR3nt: TGTGCCAGCAGCTTGCTTGCGGGGGGTCTCACGAACACCGGGGAGCTGTTTTTT

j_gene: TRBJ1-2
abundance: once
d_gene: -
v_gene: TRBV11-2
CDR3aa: CASSTQRGSVGYTF
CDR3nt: TGTGCCAGCAGCACTCAAAGAGGAAGCGTCGGCTACACCTTC

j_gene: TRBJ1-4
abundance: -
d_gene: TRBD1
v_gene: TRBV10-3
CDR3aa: CATQGGGEKLFF
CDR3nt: TGTGCCACCCAGGGAGGGGGCGAAAAACTGTTTTTT

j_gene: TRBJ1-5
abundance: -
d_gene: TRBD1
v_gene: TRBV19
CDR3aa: CASSQTGGLNQPQHF
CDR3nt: TGTGCCAGCAGCCAGACAGGGGGTCTTAATCAGCCCCAGCATTTT

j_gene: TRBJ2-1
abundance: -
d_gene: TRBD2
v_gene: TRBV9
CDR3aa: CASSRGGQSYNEQFF
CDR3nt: TGTGCCAGCAGCCGGGGGGGCCAATCCTACAATGAGCAGTTCTTC

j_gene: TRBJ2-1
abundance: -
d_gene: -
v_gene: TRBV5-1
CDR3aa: CASSLAYPALRVSRDEQFF
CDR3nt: TGCGCCAGCAGCTTGGCTTACCCCGCACTGAGGGTTAGTAGGGATGAGCAGTTCTTC

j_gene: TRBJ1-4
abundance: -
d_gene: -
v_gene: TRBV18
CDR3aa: CASSPPGMNEKLFF
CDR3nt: TGTGCCAGCTCACCTCCCGGGATGAACGAAAAACTGTTTTTT

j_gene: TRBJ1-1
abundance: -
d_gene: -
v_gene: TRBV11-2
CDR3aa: CASSSEAFF
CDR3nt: TGTGCCAGCAGCTCAGAAGCTTTCTTT

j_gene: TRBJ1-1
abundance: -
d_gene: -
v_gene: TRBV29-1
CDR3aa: CSVGRVQANTEAFF
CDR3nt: TGCAGCGTTGGAAGGGTGCAGGCGAACACTGAAGCTTTCTTT

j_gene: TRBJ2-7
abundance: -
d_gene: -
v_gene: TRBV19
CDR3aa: CASHAGRNYYEQYF
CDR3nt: TGTGCCAGCCATGCGGGGAGGAATTACTACGAGCAGTACTTC

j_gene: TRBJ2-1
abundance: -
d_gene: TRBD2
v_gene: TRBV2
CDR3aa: CASSLSLAGGTQFF
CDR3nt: TGTGCCAGCAGCCTCAGTCTAGCGGGGGGGACCCAGTTCTTC

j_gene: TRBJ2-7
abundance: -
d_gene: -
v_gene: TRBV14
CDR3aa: CASSHAGSYEQYF
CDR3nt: TGTGCCAGCAGCCATGCGGGCTCCTACGAGCAGTACTTC

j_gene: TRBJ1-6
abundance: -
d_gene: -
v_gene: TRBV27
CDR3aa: CASRIAGNSPLHF
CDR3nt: TGTGCCAGCAGGATAGCGGGTAATTCACCCCTCCACTTT

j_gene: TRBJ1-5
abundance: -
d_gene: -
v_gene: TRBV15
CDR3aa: CATSRGDQPQHF
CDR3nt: TGTGCCACCAGCAGAGGGGATCAGCCCCAGCATTTT

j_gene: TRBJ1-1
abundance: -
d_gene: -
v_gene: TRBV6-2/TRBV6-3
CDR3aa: CASSYRQGTEAFF
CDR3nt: TGTGCCAGCAGTTACCGACAAGGGACTGAAGCTTTCTTT

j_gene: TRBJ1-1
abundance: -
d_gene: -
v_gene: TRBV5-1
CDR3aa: CASSLGQLGSEAFF
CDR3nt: TGCGCCAGCAGCTTGGGGCAACTGGGCTCTGAAGCTTTCTTT

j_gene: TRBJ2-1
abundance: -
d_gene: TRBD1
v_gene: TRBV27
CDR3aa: CASSWAGGGNEQFF
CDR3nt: TGTGCCAGCAGTTGGGCAGGGGGCGGGAATGAGCAGTTCTTC

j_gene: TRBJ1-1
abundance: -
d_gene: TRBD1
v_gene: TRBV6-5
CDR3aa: CASSYGDRLNTEAFF
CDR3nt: TGTGCCAGCAGTTATGGGGACAGGCTGAACACTGAAGCTTTCTTT

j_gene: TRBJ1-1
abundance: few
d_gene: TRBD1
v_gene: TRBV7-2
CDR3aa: CASSSPDRGITEAFF
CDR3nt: TGTGCCAGCAGCTCACCTGACAGGGGTATAACTGAAGCTTTCTTT

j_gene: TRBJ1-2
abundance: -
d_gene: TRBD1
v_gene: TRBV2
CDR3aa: CASSAYAPGQGSVNYGYTF
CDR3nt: TGTGCCAGCAGTGCGTATGCCCCGGGACAGGGCTCGGTGAACTATGGCTACACCTTC

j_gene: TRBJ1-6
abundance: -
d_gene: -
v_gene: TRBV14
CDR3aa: CASSQGYNSPLHF
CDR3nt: TGTGCCAGCAGCCAGGGGTATAATTCACCCCTCCACTTT

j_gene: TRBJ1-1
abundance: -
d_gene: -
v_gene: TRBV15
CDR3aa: CATSRAILTEAFF
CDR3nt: TGTGCCACCAGCAGAGCCATCCTCACTGAAGCTTTCTTT

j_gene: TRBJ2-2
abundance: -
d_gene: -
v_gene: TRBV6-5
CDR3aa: CASSDSGAGELFF
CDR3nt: TGTGCCAGTTCCGATTCGGGAGCCGGGGAGCTGTTTTTT

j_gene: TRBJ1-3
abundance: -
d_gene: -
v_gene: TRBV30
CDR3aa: CAWSVPGGNTIYF
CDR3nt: TGTGCCTGGAGTGTACCGGGGGGGAACACCATATATTTT

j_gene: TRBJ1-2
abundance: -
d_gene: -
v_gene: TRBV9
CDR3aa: CASSVEPGPEWGYTF
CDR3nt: TGTGCCAGCAGCGTAGAGCCGGGCCCTGAATGGGGCTACACCTTC

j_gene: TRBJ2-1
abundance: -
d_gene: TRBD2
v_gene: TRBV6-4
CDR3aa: CASSAGLAGNEQFF
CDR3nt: TGTGCCAGCAGTGCCGGACTAGCGGGGAACGAGCAGTTCTTC

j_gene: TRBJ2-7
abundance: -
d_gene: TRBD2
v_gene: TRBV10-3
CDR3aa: CAISESSGGPVEQYF
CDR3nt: TGTGCCATCAGTGAGTCTAGCGGGGGGCCAGTCGAGCAGTACTTC

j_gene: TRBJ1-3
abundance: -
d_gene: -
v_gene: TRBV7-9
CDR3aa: CASSRFREAGNTIYF
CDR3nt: TGTGCCAGCAGCCGTTTCAGGGAGGCCGGAAACACCATATATTTT

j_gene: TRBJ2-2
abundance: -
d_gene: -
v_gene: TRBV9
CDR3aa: CASSVDQNTGELFF
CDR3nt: TGTGCCAGCAGCGTAGACCAAAACACCGGGGAGCTGTTTTTT

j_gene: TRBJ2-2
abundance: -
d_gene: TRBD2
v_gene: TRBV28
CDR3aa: CASRNSGTMTRELFF
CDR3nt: TGTGCCAGCCGAAACTCCGGGACTATGACCCGGGAGCTGTTTTTT

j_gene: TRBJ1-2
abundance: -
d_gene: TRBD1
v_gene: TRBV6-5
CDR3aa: CASTGQGARGGYTF
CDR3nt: TGTGCCAGCACAGGACAGGGGGCGAGAGGGGGCTACACCTTC

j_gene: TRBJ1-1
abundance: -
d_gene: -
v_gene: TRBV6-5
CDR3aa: CASSPLGRNTEAFF
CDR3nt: TGTGCCAGCAGTCCCTTAGGGAGGAACACTGAAGCTTTCTTT